In this sample, the clone carrying this T cell receptor beta chain turned up a few times. Its target is not known. Germline lookup yields CDR1 MNHEY and CDR2 SVGAGI. The CDR3 is 13 residues long. J gave up 3 bases and V 6 bases, and 2 bases lay outside the gene matches. The primer mix had 60 Vbeta and 13 Jbeta primers. The protocol was immunoSEQ multiplex PCR, while the TCRdb copy is restricted to in-frame clones and leaves out a portion. In the table there are about 200,000 clones, approximately 79% of which are singletons. These data are taken from a study of cytomegalovirus exposure and HLA in healthy donors. Study in general: The Caucasian-associated ancestry cluster held 80% to 90% of roughly 400 genotyped donors.

Study-wide findings and caveats: A later analysis reportedly found that, within productive TCRs, an Asian-associated ancestry cluster had fewer N-insertions than the mean observed across the roughly 610 donors.

The V call is TRBV6-5, the J call TRBJ1-2, with 9 bases lining up with TRBD1. The sequence derives from a girl aged 5-17 years in good health and CMV-seropositive. Sequenced material: PBMCs. As DNA, the CDR3 is TGTGCCAGCAGAAGACAGGGGGACTATGGCTACACCTTC. It translates to CASRRQGDYGYTF.